This T cell receptor beta chain is drawn from a study of blood T cell repertoires in COVID-19. Across the study: Italy, Spain and the United States were the sources of the convalescent and acute COVID-19 samples.

Everyone who took part was 18 to 89 years old, and they came from 24 US areas. Cohort 3 donors counted as recovered after two negative PCRs, clearance, or resolved symptoms. Trimming removed 6 bases from V and 4 bases from J, with 9 bases in between. This CDR3 is built from 12 residues. Germline values: CDR1 SNHLY, CDR2 FYNNEI. TCRdb's copy holds only in-frame clones and misses some; the assay was immunoSEQ multiplex PCR. The sample has a few hundred thousand clones; 70% to 90% are singletons. This sequence joins TRBV2 and TRBJ1-2; perhaps TRBD1 as D (5 bases). The clonotype comes from a woman aged 45-65 years who had recovered from COVID-19. Sequenced sample: PBMCs or T cells enriched from blood (not recorded which). For the CDR3, the DNA is TGTGCCAGCAGAACGACAGCCTATGGCTACACCTTC. It codes for CASRTTAYGYTF.